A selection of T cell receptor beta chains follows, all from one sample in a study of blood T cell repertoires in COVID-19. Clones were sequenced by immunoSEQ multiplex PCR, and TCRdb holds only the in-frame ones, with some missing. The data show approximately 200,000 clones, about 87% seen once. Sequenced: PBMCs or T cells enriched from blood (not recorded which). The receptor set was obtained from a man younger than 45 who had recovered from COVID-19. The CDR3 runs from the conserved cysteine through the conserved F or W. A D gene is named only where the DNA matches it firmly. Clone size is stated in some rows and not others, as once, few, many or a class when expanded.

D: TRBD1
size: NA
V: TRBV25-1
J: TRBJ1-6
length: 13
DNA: TGTGCCAGCAGGGGACAGGGAGATTCACCCCTCCACTTT
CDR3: CASRGQGDSPLHF

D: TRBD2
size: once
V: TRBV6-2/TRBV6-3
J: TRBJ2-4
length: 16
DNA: TGTGCCAGCAGTTACTCGGGACTACTAGCCAAAAACATTCAGTACTTC
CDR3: CASSYSGLLAKNIQYF

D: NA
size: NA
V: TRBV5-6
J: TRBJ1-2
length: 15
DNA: TGTGCCAGCAGCTTGGGTCAGGGGATTAACTATGGCTACACCTTC
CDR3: CASSLGQGINYGYTF

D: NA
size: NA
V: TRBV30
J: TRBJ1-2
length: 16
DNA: TGTGCCTGTGGAATGGGACTGACACTCACCCCTTATGGCTACACCTTC
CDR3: CACGMGLTLTPYGYTF

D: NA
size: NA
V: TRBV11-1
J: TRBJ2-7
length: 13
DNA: TGTGCCAGCGCCGGGACTTCAGTGACCGAGCAGTACTTC
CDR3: CASAGTSVTEQYF

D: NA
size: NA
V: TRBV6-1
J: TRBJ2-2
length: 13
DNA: TGTGCCAGCAGTGAACGACACCCCGGGGAGCTGTTTTTT
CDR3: CASSERHPGELFF

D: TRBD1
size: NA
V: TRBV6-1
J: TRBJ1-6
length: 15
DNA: TGTGCCAGCAGTGACAGGCAGGGGGAAAATTCACCCCTCCACTTT
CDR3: CASSDRQGENSPLHF

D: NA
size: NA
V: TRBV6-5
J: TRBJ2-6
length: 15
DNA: TGTGCCAGCAGGTACAGGGCGGGTGGGGCCAACGTCCTGACTTTC
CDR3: CASRYRAGGANVLTF

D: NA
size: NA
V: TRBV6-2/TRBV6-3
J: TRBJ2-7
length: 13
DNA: TGTGCCAGCAGTTACTCACGGGACTACGAGCAGTACTTC
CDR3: CASSYSRDYEQYF

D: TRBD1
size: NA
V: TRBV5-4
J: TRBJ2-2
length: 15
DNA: TGTGCCAGCAGCTTGGGGAGACAGGGGCCCGGGGAGCTGTTTTTT
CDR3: CASSLGRQGPGELFF

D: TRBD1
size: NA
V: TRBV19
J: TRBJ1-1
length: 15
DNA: TGTGCCAGTAGTATAGCTGGGCAGGGGGTCACTGAAGCTTTCTTT
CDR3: CASSIAGQGVTEAFF

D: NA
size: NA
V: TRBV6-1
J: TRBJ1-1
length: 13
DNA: TGTGCCAGCAGTGAACGAGGGATCACTGAAGCTTTCTTT
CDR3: CASSERGITEAFF

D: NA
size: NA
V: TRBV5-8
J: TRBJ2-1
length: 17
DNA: TGTGCCAGCAGCTTACCCCCTGGAGGGGCGGGGTACAATGAGCAGTTCTTC
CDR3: CASSLPPGGAGYNEQFF

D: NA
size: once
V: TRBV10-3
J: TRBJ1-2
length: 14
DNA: TGTGCCATCAGTCCGACAGGAGATAGCTATGGCTACACCTTC
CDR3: CAISPTGDSYGYTF

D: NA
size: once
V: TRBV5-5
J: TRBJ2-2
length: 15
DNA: TGTGCCAGCAGCTTAAGAGCGGCGAACACCGGGGAGCTGTTTTTT
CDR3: CASSLRAANTGELFF

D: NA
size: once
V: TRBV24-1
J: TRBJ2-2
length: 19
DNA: TGTGCCACCAGTGATTTTCACCCCCCCGGCAGGGCGAACACCGGGGAGCTGTTTTTT
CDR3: CATSDFHPPGRANTGELFF

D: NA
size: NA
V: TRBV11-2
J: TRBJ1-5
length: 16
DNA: TGTGCCAGCAGCCACCACAGGTCTACTAGCAATCAGCCCCAGCATTTT
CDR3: CASSHHRSTSNQPQHF

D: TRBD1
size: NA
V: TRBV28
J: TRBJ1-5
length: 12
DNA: TGTGCCAGCCAGACAGGGCCTCAGCCCCAGCATTTT
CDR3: CASQTGPQPQHF

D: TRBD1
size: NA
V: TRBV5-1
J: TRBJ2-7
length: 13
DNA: TGCGCCAGCAGCTTACGGGACAGGGACGAGCAGTACTTC
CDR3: CASSLRDRDEQYF

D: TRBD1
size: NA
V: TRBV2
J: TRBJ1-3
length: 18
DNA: TGTGCCAGCAGTACCGACAGGGCGCCGCGGGCCTCTGGAAACACCATATATTTT
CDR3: CASSTDRAPRASGNTIYF

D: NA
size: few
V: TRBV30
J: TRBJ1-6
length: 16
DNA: TGTGCCTGGAGTGTTGCCAGGGGTGCCTATAATTCACCCCTCCACTTT
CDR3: CAWSVARGAYNSPLHF

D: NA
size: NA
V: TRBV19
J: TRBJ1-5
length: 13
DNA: TGTGCCAGTAGTTGGCAGAACAATCAGCCCCAGCATTTT
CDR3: CASSWQNNQPQHF

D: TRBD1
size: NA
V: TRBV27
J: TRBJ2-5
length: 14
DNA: TGTGCCAGCAGAAGGACAGGGGGCAAGGAGACCCAGTACTTC
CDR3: CASRRTGGKETQYF

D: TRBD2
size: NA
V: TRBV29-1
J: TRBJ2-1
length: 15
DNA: TGCAGCGTGGTACTGACTAGCGGGGCAAACAATGAGCAGTTCTTC
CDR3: CSVVLTSGANNEQFF

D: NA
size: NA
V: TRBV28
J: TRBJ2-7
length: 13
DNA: TGTGCCAGCAGTTTAACTAATCCGTATCAGCAGTACTTC
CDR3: CASSLTNPYQQYF

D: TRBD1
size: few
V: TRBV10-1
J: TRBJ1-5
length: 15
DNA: TGCGCCAGCAGTGAGTCCAGGGGGCTTTTTCAGCCCCAGCATTTT
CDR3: CASSESRGLFQPQHF

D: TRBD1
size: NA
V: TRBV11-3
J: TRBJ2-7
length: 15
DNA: TGTGCCAGCAGCCCGCGGACAGGGGACTCCTACGAGCAGTACTTC
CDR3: CASSPRTGDSYEQYF

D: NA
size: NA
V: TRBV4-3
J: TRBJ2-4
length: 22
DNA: TGCGCCAGCAGCCAAAGTAGATTAGCAGGGGACAGACTAGATTTAGCCAAAAACATTCAGTACTTC
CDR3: CASSQSRLAGDRLDLAKNIQYF

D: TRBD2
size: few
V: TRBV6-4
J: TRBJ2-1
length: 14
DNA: TGTGCCAGCACTCCTAGCGGGGGGGCCCGTGAGCAGTTCTTC
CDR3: CASTPSGGAREQFF

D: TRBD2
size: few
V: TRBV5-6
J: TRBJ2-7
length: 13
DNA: TGTGCCAGCAGCTTTCGGACTAGCGGGGAGCAGTACTTC
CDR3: CASSFRTSGEQYF

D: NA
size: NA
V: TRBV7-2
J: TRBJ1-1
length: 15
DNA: TGTGCCAGCAGCTTATTAGTCAGGAAGAACACTGAAGCTTTCTTT
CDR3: CASSLLVRKNTEAFF

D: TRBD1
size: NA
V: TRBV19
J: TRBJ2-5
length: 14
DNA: TGTGCCAGTAGTACGACACAGGGGAAAGAGACCCAGTACTTC
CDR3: CASSTTQGKETQYF

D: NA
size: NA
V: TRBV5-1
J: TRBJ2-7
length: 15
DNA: TGCGCCAGCAGCTTGGAGACAGCGTACGCCTACGAGCAGTACTTC
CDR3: CASSLETAYAYEQYF

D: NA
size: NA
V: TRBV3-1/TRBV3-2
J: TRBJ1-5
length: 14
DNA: TGTGCCAGCAGCCAAAGAGGGCTCAATCAGCCCCAGCATTTT
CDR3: CASSQRGLNQPQHF

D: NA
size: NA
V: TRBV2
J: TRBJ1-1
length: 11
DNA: TGTGCCAGCATACGGGAGGGTGAAGCTTTCTTT
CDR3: CASIREGEAFF

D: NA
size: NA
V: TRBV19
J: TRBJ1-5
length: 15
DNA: TGTGCCAGTAGCTTCAGGGGCTATAACAATCAGCCCCAGCATTTT
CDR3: CASSFRGYNNQPQHF

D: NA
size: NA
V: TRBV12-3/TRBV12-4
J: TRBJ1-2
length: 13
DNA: TGTGCCAGCAGTTATAGCGGGAACTATGGCTACACCTTC
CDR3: CASSYSGNYGYTF

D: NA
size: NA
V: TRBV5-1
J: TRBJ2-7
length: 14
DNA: TGCGCCAGCAGCTTGGAACTACGGGGTGCCGAGCAGTACTTC
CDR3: CASSLELRGAEQYF

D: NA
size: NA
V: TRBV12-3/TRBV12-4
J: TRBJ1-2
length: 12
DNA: TGTGCCAGCAGTTTGGAGCGCTATGGCTACACCTTC
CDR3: CASSLERYGYTF

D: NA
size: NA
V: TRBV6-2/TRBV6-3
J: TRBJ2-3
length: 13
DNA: TGTGCCAGCAGTTATCAGAGCACAGATACGCAGTATTTT
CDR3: CASSYQSTDTQYF

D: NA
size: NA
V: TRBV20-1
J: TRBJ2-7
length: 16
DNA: TGCAGTGCTAGTCATCTCCCGGGACACCGCTCCTACGAGCAGTACTTC
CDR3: CSASHLPGHRSYEQYF

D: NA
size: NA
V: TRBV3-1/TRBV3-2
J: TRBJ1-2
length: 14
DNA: TGTGCCAGCAGCCATCACGGGGAAATGTGGGGCTACACCTTC
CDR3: CASSHHGEMWGYTF

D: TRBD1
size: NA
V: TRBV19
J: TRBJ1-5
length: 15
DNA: TGTGCCAGTAGCCCGGACAGGGAATTCGGTCAGCCCCAGCATTTT
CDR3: CASSPDREFGQPQHF

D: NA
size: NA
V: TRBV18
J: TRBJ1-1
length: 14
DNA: TGTGCCAGCTCACAAAACAGGGTGAACACTGAAGCTTTCTTT
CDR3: CASSQNRVNTEAFF

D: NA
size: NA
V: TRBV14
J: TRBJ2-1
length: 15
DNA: TGTGCCAGCAGCCAAGGTGTTGGGCAGAACAATGAGCAGTTCTTC
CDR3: CASSQGVGQNNEQFF

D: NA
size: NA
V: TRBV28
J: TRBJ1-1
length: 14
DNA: TGTGCCAGCAGTTTCCCCTCGGGGAACACTGAAGCTTTCTTT
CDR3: CASSFPSGNTEAFF

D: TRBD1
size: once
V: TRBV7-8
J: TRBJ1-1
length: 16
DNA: TGTGCCAGCAGCCTCCGGGACAGGGGGCTGAACACTGAAGCTTTCTTT
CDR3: CASSLRDRGLNTEAFF

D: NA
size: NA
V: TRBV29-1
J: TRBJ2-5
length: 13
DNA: TGCAGCGTTGATGAGGGACCGGGGGAGACCCGGTACTTC
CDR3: CSVDEGPGETRYF

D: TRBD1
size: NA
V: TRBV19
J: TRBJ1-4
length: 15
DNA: TGTGCCAGTAACCCTCTGGGACAGGGGAATGAAAAACTGTTTTTT
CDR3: CASNPLGQGNEKLFF

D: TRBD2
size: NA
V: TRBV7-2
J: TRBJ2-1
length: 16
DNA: TGTGCCAGCACCCCGACGGGACTAGCGTCCTACAATGAGCAGTTCTTC
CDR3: CASTPTGLASYNEQFF

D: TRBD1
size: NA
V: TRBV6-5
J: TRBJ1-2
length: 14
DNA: TGTGCCAGCAGATCCGGGACAGGGTTCTATGGCTACACCTTC
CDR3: CASRSGTGFYGYTF

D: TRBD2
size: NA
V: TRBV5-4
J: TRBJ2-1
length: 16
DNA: TGTGCCAGCAGCTTCCTAGCGGGGGTCTCCTACAATGAGCAGTTCTTC
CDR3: CASSFLAGVSYNEQFF

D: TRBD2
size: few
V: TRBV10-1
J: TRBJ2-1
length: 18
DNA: TGCGCCATCTACCTCAAAGCTCCACTAGCGGAGCCTGGAAATGAGCAGTTCTTC
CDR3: CAIYLKAPLAEPGNEQFF

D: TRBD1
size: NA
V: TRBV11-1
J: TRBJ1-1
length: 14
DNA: TGTGCCAGCAGCAAGGACAGGGGTGGCACTGAAGCTTTCTTT
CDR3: CASSKDRGGTEAFF

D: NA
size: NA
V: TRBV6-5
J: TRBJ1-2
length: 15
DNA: TGTGCCAGCAGTTACTCCACTACGGGGGAGAATGGCTACACCTTC
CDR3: CASSYSTTGENGYTF